This T cell receptor (beta chain) was captured by sequencing in a study of blood T cells in healthy people across ages. Study-level points and caveats: Both naive CD4+ cell counts and diversity were greater in long-lived donors than in aged donors.

It was with a sample-barcoded 5' primer and a J-beta primer mix that a second PCR of roughly 6 to 12 cycles was run. TCRdb re-analysed the 5' RACE reads in MiXCR, keeping a single row per CDR3 protein. The sample lists 800,000 to 1,000,000 distinct CDR3 sequences; roughly 48% were seen once. This clonotype was seen just once. Its antigen remains unknown. Germline V gene data show CDR1 as LGHDT and CDR2 as YNNKEL (reference sequence). V was trimmed by 6 bases and J by 7 bases, leaving 13 bases between them. The CDR3 is 13 residues long. The source material was blood. This clonotype was sampled from a man between 25 and 39 years old in good health. The J gene is TRBJ1-5, the V gene TRBV3-1, with D possibly TRBD1 on 6 matching bases. CDR3 sequence reads: CASSAKGGQPQHF. The CDR3 DNA follows: TGTGCCAGCAGTGCGAAGGGGGGGCAGCCCCAGCATTTT.